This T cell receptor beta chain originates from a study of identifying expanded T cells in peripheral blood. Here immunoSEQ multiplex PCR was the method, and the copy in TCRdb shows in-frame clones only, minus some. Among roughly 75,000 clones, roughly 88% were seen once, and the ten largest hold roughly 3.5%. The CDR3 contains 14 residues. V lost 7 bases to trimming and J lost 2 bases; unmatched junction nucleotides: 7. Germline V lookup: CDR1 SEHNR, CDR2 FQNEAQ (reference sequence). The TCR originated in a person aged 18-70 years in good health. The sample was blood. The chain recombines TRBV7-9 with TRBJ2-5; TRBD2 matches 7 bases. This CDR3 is CASKAGWVQETQYF. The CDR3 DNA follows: TGTGCCAGCAAAGCGGGATGGGTTCAAGAGACCCAGTACTTC.